The next 32 T cell receptor beta chains were all read from a single sample in a study of cytomegalovirus exposure and HLA in healthy donors (dated by TCRdb to 2016 to 2017). Libraries came from the immunoSEQ multiplex PCR assay. Here the immuneACCESS table is served through TCRdb, limited to in-frame sequences with V and J called. Missing clones are a known gap in these copies; in checked studies unresolved V genes cover under half, and the rest lacks a known reason. Present in this sample are 76,000 or so clones, over 85% of which were seen just once. In total, the top ten clones hold less than 2.5% of the sample. Sequencing was performed on PBMCs. These TCRs come from a woman under 30 in good health and CMV-seronegative.

The chain carries TRBV6-5 and TRBJ2-1; maybe TRBD1 (6 bases). The V end was cut by 8 bases, the J end by 4 bases, with 12 bases between. Germline V gene data show CDR1 as MNHEY and CDR2 as SVGAGI. CDR3 size: 13 residues. The CDR3 protein is CASRVGQYNEQFF. The CDR3 DNA reads TGTGCCAGCCGGGTTGGACAGTACAATGAGCAGTTCTTC.

This clone was observed a single time. The rearrangement uses TRBV7-9 and TRBJ2-7; 14 bases match TRBD2. Germline CDR1 and CDR2: SEHNR and FQNEAQ (reference sequence). Trimming at V came to 3 bases and at J to 3 bases, leaving 4 bases not matched to a gene. The CDR3 consists of 16 residues. This CDR3 is CASSLGLAGVNYEQYF. The DNA for the CDR3 is TGTGCCAGCAGCTTGGGACTAGCGGGGGTAAACTACGAGCAGTACTTC.

V gene TRBV19 combines with J gene TRBJ2-4; 7 bases fit TRBD1. The germline CDR1 and CDR2 sequences are LNHDA and SQIVND (reference sequence). Trimming removed 10 bases from V and 2 bases from J; junction bases left unmatched: 5. The CDR3 contains 13 residues. The CDR3 DNA follows: TGTGCCACAGAACAGGGGACCAAAAACATTCAGTACTTC. As protein: CATEQGTKNIQYF. Looking up the rest from reference TRBV19 and TRBJ2-4 gives the full variable domain: DGGITQSPKYLFRKEGQNVTLSCEQNLNHDAMYWYRQDPGQGLRLIYYSQIVNDFQKGDIAEGYSVSREKKESFPLTVTSAQKNPTAFYLCATEQGTKNIQYFGAGTRLSVL.

The chain employs TRBV27 and TRBJ1-1; a possible D gene is TRBD1 (6 bases). The CDR3 consists of 15 residues. Trimming left V 5 bases short and J 5 bases short, with 18 bases between. Germline V gene lookup returns CDR1 MNHEY and CDR2 SMNVEV (reference sequence). The CDR3 DNA follows: TGTGCCAGCAGTACAAGGGACGGCCAGGGGACTGAAGCTTTCTTT. Protein: CASSTRDGQGTEAFF.

This clone was counted between two and nine times. At one end, the junction sequence differs from germline, possibly due to a read error. The chain couples TRBV5-1 to TRBJ1-3; D possibly corresponds to TRBD1 (6 bases). Germline CDR1 SGHRS, CDR2 YFSETQ. This CDR3 spans 16 amino acids. CDR3 residues: CASSLDGGQFGNTIYF. The CDR3 coding sequence is TGCGCCAGCAGTTTGGATGGGGGACAATTTGGAAACACCATATATTTT.

The CDR3 protein is CASSLGGTAGETQYF. The CDR3 region has the DNA TGTGCCAGCAGCTTAGGGGGGACAGCCGGGGAGACCCAGTACTTC. The rearrangement links TRBV11-2 to TRBJ2-5; 7 bases fit TRBD1. CDR3 size: 15 residues. Trimming removed 1 base from V and 5 bases from J; junction bases left unmatched: 7. Germline V CDR1 and CDR2: SGHAT, FQNNGV.

About this clone: Different DNA sequences within this sample yield the same CDR3. This chain connects TRBV7-9 to TRBJ2-7, with D unresolved. Trimming left V 1 base short and J 2 bases short, with 3 bases between. Per the germline V gene, CDR1 is SEHNR and CDR2 is FQNEAQ (reference sequence). The CDR3 extends over 12 amino acids. In DNA form, the CDR3 reads TGTGCCAGCAGCTTAGGAGCCTACGAGCAGTACTTC. Protein: CASSLGAYEQYF.

This sequence joins TRBV30 and TRBJ2-1, with D tentatively TRBD1 (6 bases). The CDR3 extends over 18 amino acids. The V gene's germline CDR1 is GTSNPN and CDR2 SVGIG (reference sequence). Trimming removed 4 bases from V and 4 bases from J, with 26 bases in between. The CDR3 region has the DNA TGTGCCTGGACCCCTCGCCCCCCAGACCTGGACAGATACAATGAGCAGTTCTTC. This gives the protein CAWTPRPPDLDRYNEQFF.

V usage is TRBV2 and J usage is TRBJ2-2; 10 bases align to TRBD2. V shed 2 bases and J 11 bases; nucleotides not matched to a gene: 8. The CDR3 extends over 15 amino acids. Germline V CDR1 and CDR2: SNHLY, FYNNEI. The CDR3 reads CASSEKTSGPLELFF. CDR3 coding DNA: TGTGCCAGCAGTGAAAAGACTAGCGGGCCCTTAGAGCTGTTTTTT.

This chain uses TRBV28 with TRBJ1-5; TRBD1 matches 7 bases. Trimming removed 7 bases from V and 0 bases from J; junction bases left unmatched: 12. The CDR3 covers 17 residues. Germline-derived CDR1 and CDR2 are MDHEN and SYDVKM. The CDR3, as DNA: TGTGCCAGCAACAGGGGCTCGTTACGTTATAGCAATCAGCCCCAGCATTTT. This sequence encodes CASNRGSLRYSNQPQHF.

V and J are TRBV2 and TRBJ1-1; maybe TRBD1 (5 bases). The CDR3 sequence is 14 residues long. Trimming pared 7 bases from V and 0 bases from J, leaving 12 bases between. The germline gives CDR1 SNHLY, CDR2 FYNNEI. DNA for the CDR3: TGTGCCAGCACCCGACAGCTCATGAACACTGAAGCTTTCTTT. It codes for CASTRQLMNTEAFF.

This chain uses TRBV11-2 with TRBJ2-2; 14 bases agree with TRBD2. V shed 1 base, J shed 5 bases, and the junction held 6 bases outside the gene matches. This CDR3 comprises 18 residues. Germline V lookup: CDR1 SGHAT, CDR2 FQNNGV. DNA of the CDR3: TGTGCCAGCAGCTTAGGGGGACTAGCGGGAGTTCGGACCGGGGAGCTGTTTTTT. This gives the protein CASSLGGLAGVRTGELFF.

V usage is TRBV10-3 and J usage is TRBJ2-1; TRBD2 aligns across 8 bases. Unmatched junction bases numbered 9, after V lost 5 bases and J lost 6 bases. The CDR3 sequence is 15 residues long. CDR1 is ENHRY, CDR2 SYGVKD, per germline. The CDR3 DNA sequence: TGTGCCATCAGTTTTTCTAGCGGGTACGGCAATGAGCAGTTCTTC. Translated, it gives CAISFSSGYGNEQFF.

This rearrangement joins TRBV2 to TRBJ2-3, with a possible D match to TRBD2 (5 bases). V was shortened by 6 bases and J by 2 bases, with 21 bases between the two germline ends. The CDR3 is 17 residues long. Germline values: CDR1 SNHLY, CDR2 FYNNEI. CDR3 in amino acids: CASSLKGGPPHTDTQYF. CDR3 in DNA: TGTGCCAGCAGCCTGAAGGGCGGGCCGCCACACACAGATACGCAGTATTTT.

V and J are TRBV19 and TRBJ2-3, with a tentative D call TRBD1 (5 bases). Germline V lookup: CDR1 LNHDA, CDR2 SQIVND (reference sequence). Trimming took 4 bases from V and 6 from J, leaving 17 bases between them. The CDR3 runs 15 residues. CDR3 region: CASSRSVQDTDTQYF. The CDR3 bases are TGTGCCAGTAGTAGGAGCGTTCAGGACACTGATACGCAGTATTTT.

This sequence joins TRBV11-2 and TRBJ1-3; D may be TRBD1 (6 bases). The CDR3 runs 17 residues. CDR1 and CDR2 from the germline V gene are SGHAT and FQNNGV. The V end was cut by 5 bases, the J end by 0 bases, with 17 bases between. This chain's CDR3 is CASSKSQGIDSGNTIYF. The CDR3 DNA reads as TGTGCCAGCAGCAAATCACAGGGTATAGACTCTGGAAACACCATATATTTT.

CDR3 DNA sequence: TGTGCCAGCTCACTACGCAGGGGAAACACTGAAGCTTTCTTT. Its protein product is CASSLRRGNTEAFF. The chain is built from TRBV18 and TRBJ1-1; weak D call: TRBD1 (6 bases). This CDR3 has 14 residues. Trimming took 4 bases from V and 2 from J, leaving 11 bases between them. The germline CDR1 and CDR2 sequences are KGHSH and LQKENI.

V gene TRBV4-2 combines with J gene TRBJ1-2, with D hard to call. CDR3 length: 15 residues. V lost 1 base and J 4 bases, leaving 13 bases between the germline ends. Looked up from germline, CDR1 is LGHNA and CDR2 is YNFKEQ. The CDR3 loop reads CASSQGGSLSYGYTF. CDR3 coding DNA: TGTGCCAGCAGCCAAGGCGGTAGCCTGTCCTATGGCTACACCTTC.

CDR3 amino acids: CASSLERGPSTDTQYF. CDR3 nucleotide sequence: TGTGCCAGCAGCTTAGAGAGAGGGCCTAGCACAGATACGCAGTATTTT. This chain joins TRBV7-8 and TRBJ2-3; D perhaps matches TRBD2 (5 bases). Trimming stripped 1 base from V and 0 bases from J, with 11 bases between. CDR1 is SGHVS and CDR2 is FQNEAQ in the germline V gene. The length of the CDR3 is 16 residues.

This clone was detected only once. The V call is TRBV2, the J call TRBJ2-7; 8 nucleotides line up with TRBD2. CDR1 and CDR2 (germline): SNHLY, FYNNEI. V was pared by 3 bases and J by 1 base, with 2 bases of the junction left unmatched. The CDR3 covers 14 residues. The CDR3 sequence is CASSDPSGSYEQYF. The CDR3 DNA sequence: TGTGCCAGCAGTGATCCTAGCGGGTCCTACGAGCAGTACTTC.

The chain has TRBV5-1 and TRBJ1-1; no reliable D call. The CDR3 is made up of 14 amino acids. Germline CDR1 reads SGHRS; CDR2 reads YFSETQ. The V end was cut by 0 bases, the J end by 1 base, with 7 bases between. CDR3 sequence reads: CASSLVGKNTEAFF. Written as DNA, the CDR3 is TGCGCCAGCAGCTTGGTCGGGAAGAACACTGAAGCTTTCTTT.

The rearrangement links TRBV7-2 to TRBJ2-1; the match to TRBD2 covers 12 bases. V dropped 5 bases and J dropped 7; count of bases not matched to a gene: 9. The CDR3 is 16 amino acids. The germline gives CDR1 SGHTA, CDR2 FQGNSA. For the CDR3, the DNA is TGTGCCAGCAGCAAGACTCTAGCGGGGGGGCTGAATGAGCAGTTCTTC. Its protein product is CASSKTLAGGLNEQFF.

CDR3 DNA sequence: TGCGCCAGCAGCCAAGCCAGGCTGAACACTGAAGCTTTCTTT. Its protein product is CASSQARLNTEAFF. This rearrangement joins TRBV4-3 to TRBJ1-1; the D is unclear. Looked up from germline, CDR1 is LGHNA and CDR2 is YSLEER. This CDR3 spans 14 amino acids. V was cut by 1 base and J by 0 bases, with 6 bases left in between.

Only one count was recorded for this clone. The V gene is TRBV5-1, the J gene TRBJ2-7; tentative D call: TRBD2 (5 bases). The CDR3 has 13 amino acids. Per the germline V gene, CDR1 is SGHRS and CDR2 is YFSETQ. Trimming left V 1 base short and J 3 bases short, with 8 bases between. The CDR3 nucleotides are TGCGCCAGCAGCTTGATGGGAGTCTACGAGCAGTACTTC. Protein: CASSLMGVYEQYF.

The chain links TRBV19 to TRBJ2-3, with D possibly being TRBD1 (6 bases). The CDR3 spans 14 residues. Looked up from germline, CDR1 is LNHDA and CDR2 is SQIVND (reference sequence). V gave up 6 bases and J gave up 2 bases, with 12 bases separating them. Here the CDR3 DNA reads TGTGCCAGTAGCCCGGACAGAATCACAGATACGCAGTATTTT. Protein: CASSPDRITDTQYF. The whole variable domain, filled in from reference TRBV19 and TRBJ2-3, reads DGGITQSPKYLFRKEGQNVTLSCEQNLNHDAMYWYRQDPGQGLRLIYYSQIVNDFQKGDIAEGYSVSREKKESFPLTVTSAQKNPTAFYLCASSPDRITDTQYFGPGTRLTVL.

The chain links TRBV29-1 to TRBJ2-2, with TRBD2 as a possible D gene (6 bases). This CDR3 contains 14 residues. Germline CDR1 and CDR2: SQVTM and ANQGSEA. V gave up 4 bases and J gave up 1 base, with 10 bases separating them. The CDR3 reads CSVGRLENTGELFF. The CDR3 nucleotides are TGCAGCGTTGGGAGACTAGAGAACACCGGGGAGCTGTTTTTT.

The rearrangement links TRBV10-3 to TRBJ2-3, with D possibly being TRBD1 (6 bases). Germline V CDR1 and CDR2: ENHRY, SYGVKD. Trimming removed 2 bases at V and 6 bases at J, with 15 bases between. The CDR3 consists of 15 residues. The CDR3 loop reads CAISERASDRDTQYF. As DNA, the CDR3 is TGTGCCATCAGTGAGCGGGCTTCCGACAGGGATACGCAGTATTTT.

As DNA, the CDR3 is TGTGCCAGCAGCTTGGACAGGGTCACTGAAGCTTTCTTT. It codes for CASSLDRVTEAFF. This chain links TRBV7-6 with TRBJ1-1; 8 bases agree with TRBD1. The CDR3 has 13 amino acids. Germline V gene data show CDR1 as SGHVS and CDR2 as FNYEAQ. V was pared by 3 bases and J by 4 bases, with 1 base of the junction left unmatched. Full variable domain (missing parts from reference TRBV7-6 and TRBJ1-1): GAGVSQSPRYKVTKRGQDVALRCDPISGHVSLYWYRQALGQGPEFLTYFNYEAQQDKSGLPNDRFSAERPEGSISTLTIQRTEQRDSAMYRCASSLDRVTEAFFGQGTRLTVV.

This sequence joins TRBV19 and TRBJ2-3; D remains ambiguous. The length of the CDR3 is 13 residues. The V and J ends lost 5 bases and 2 bases respectively, with 8 bases between them. Germline V gene data show CDR1 as LNHDA and CDR2 as SQIVND (reference sequence). The CDR3 DNA reads TGTGCCAGTAGTCCTGGGCCCACAGATACGCAGTATTTT. It translates to CASSPGPTDTQYF. The entire variable domain, with the rest obtained from reference TRBV19 and TRBJ2-3, is as follows: DGGITQSPKYLFRKEGQNVTLSCEQNLNHDAMYWYRQDPGQGLRLIYYSQIVNDFQKGDIAEGYSVSREKKESFPLTVTSAQKNPTAFYLCASSPGPTDTQYFGPGTRLTVL.

This chain links TRBV2 with TRBJ2-5; a possible D gene is TRBD1 (6 bases). Trimming took 2 bases from V and 2 from J, leaving 21 bases between them. The CDR3 spans 18 residues. Germline CDR1 SNHLY, CDR2 FYNNEI. The DNA of the CDR3 is TGTGCCAGCAGTGAATCCTCTTCTACGGGACACACACAAGAGACCCAGTACTTC. Translated, it gives CASSESSSTGHTQETQYF.

V is TRBV5-1 and J is TRBJ2-7; 14 bases map to TRBD2. This CDR3 is built from 19 residues. Germline V gene lookup returns CDR1 SGHRS and CDR2 YFSETQ. The J segment lost 5 bases and the V segment lost 0 bases, leaving 13 bases of the junction unmatched. CDR3 bases: TGCGCCAGCAGCTTGGTAGGACTAGCGGGAGGCCCCCCCCAGGACGAGCAGTACTTC. Amino acids: CASSLVGLAGGPPQDEQYF. The full variable domain, its missing parts supplied by reference TRBV5-1 and TRBJ2-7, is KAGVTQTPRYLIKTRGQQVTLSCSPISGHRSVSWYQQTPGQGLQFLFEYFSETQRNKGNFPGRFSGRQFSNSRSEMNVSTLELGDSALYLCASSLVGLAGGPPQDEQYFGPGTRLTVT.

The V gene is TRBV18, the J gene TRBJ2-5; the match to TRBD2 covers 10 bases. The V and J ends lost 5 bases and 5 bases, in that order; junction bases with no gene match: 2. The CDR3 extends over 13 amino acids. Germline V lookup: CDR1 KGHSH, CDR2 LQKENI. The CDR3 sequence: CASSTLAGETQYF. CDR3 bases: TGTGCCAGCTCAACACTAGCGGGGGAGACCCAGTACTTC.